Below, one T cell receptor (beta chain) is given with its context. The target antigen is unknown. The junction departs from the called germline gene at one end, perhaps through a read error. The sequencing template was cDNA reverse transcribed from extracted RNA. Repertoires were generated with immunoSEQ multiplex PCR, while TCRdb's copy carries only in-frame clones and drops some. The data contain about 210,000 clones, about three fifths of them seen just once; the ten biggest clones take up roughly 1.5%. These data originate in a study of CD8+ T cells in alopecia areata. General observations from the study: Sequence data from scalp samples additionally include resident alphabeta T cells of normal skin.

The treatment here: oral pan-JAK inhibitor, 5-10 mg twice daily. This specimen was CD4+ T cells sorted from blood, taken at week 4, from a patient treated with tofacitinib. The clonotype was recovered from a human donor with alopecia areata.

The CDR3 sequence is CANSYSTRDQPQHF. CDR3 in DNA: TGTGCCAACAGTTACTCGACGCGGGACCAGCCCCAGCATTTT. The J gene is TRBJ1-5, the V gene TRBV6-5, with D possibly matching TRBD1 (5 bases). The CDR3 sequence is 14 residues long. Germline V gives CDR1 MNHEY, CDR2 SVGAGI.